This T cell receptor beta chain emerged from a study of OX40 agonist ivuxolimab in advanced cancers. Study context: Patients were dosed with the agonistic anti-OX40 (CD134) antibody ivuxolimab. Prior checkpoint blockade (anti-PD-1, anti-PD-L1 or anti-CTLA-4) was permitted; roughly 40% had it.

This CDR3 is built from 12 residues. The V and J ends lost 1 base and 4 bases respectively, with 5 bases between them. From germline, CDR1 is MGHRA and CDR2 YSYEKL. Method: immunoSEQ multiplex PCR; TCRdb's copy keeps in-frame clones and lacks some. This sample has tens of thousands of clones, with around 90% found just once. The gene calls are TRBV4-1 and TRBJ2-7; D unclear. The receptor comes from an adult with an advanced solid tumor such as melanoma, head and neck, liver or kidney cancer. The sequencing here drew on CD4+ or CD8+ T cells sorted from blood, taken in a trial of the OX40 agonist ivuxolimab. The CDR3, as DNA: TGCGCCAGCAGCCAAGGGGGTTACGAGCAGTACTTC. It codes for CASSQGGYEQYF.